This T cell receptor (beta chain) came from a study of T-cell memory formation after mild COVID-19. Study details: TCR clusters were mostly donor specific. Broader study findings: Chiefly within CM and EM were the contracting CD4+ clones; CD8+ ones were within EMRA. The study found balanced CD4/CD8 in clones contracting day 15 to 85 and a CD4+ lean in later expanders.

TCRdb itself ran the 5' RACE reads through MiXCR, one entry per CDR3 protein. The sample carries around 510,000 distinct CDR3 sequences, roughly 21% recorded once. Unmatched junction bases numbered 9, after V lost 4 bases and J lost 1 base. The CDR3 contains 17 residues. CDR1 is SGHRS and CDR2 is YFSETQ in the germline V gene. A remark on this clonotype: Its antigen remains unknown.

V and J are TRBV5-1 and TRBJ1-3; 9 bases line up with TRBD1. This receptor was identified in an adult woman who had mild COVID-19 (a few samples of this study predate the infection). Cell type and time point are not known. Sequenced: PBMCs or a T cell subset sorted from them (not recorded which). CDR3 sequence: CASSVRGQGSSGNTIYF. The CDR3 DNA follows: TGCGCCAGCAGCGTTCGCGGACAGGGGTCATCTGGAAACACCATATATTTT.